The clone carrying this TCR beta chain was recorded once. Germline V gene sequence: CDR1 SGHTA, CDR2 FQGNSA. V lost 2 bases to trimming and J lost 4 bases, with 13 bases between them. The CDR3 spans 15 residues. Produced via immunoSEQ multiplex PCR; TCRdb's table is partial and in-frame only. The sample consists of 100,000 or so clones, almost 95% of them appearing once. This record comes from a study of blood T cell repertoires in COVID-19. The sequence was obtained from a woman aged 60-75 years with active COVID-19. The sequenced material came from peripheral blood. The chain recombines TRBV7-2 with TRBJ2-3, with D unclear. The DNA for the CDR3 is TGTGCCAGCAGCTTAAACGCAGGAATGGCAGATACGCAGTATTTT. Protein: CASSLNAGMADTQYF.